These T cell receptor beta chains were read from a single sample in a study of cytomegalovirus exposure and HLA in healthy donors. Repertoires were generated with immunoSEQ multiplex PCR, while TCRdb's copy carries only in-frame clones and drops some. Here the sample spans hundreds of thousands of clones, approximately 80% being singletons. The sample was PBMCs. Every receptor here comes from a girl under 18 in good health and CMV-seronegative. CDR3s include the opening cysteine and the closing phenylalanine or tryptophan. The order of the fields is clone size, J gene, V gene, D gene, CDR3 DNA, CDR3 protein. The D gene is left open where the match is weak. Expanded clones are given a class, and other clones once, few, many or no size at all.

few | TRBJ2-1 | TRBV10-3 | - | TGTGCCATGTCCGCCGAAGCCGGTGAGCAGTTCTTC | CAMSAEAGEQFF
- | TRBJ1-2 | TRBV28 | - | TGTGCCAGCAGTGCGGCCTCAGGGAATGGAGTCAACTATGGCTACACCTTC | CASSAASGNGVNYGYTF
few | TRBJ1-4 | TRBV9 | - | TGTGCCAGCAGCGGTCGGGGGAGAAATGAAAAACTGTTTTTT | CASSGRGRNEKLFF
- | TRBJ2-5 | TRBV5-1 | - | TGCGCCAGCAGCTCAAACCAAGAGACCCAGTACTTC | CASSSNQETQYF
- | TRBJ1-2 | TRBV12-5 | - | TGTGCTAGTGGTTTGGTACTAGCCGGAGGGGTTTCGGGGGGCTACACCTTC | CASGLVLAGGVSGGYTF
- | TRBJ2-7 | TRBV6-4 | TRBD2 | TGTGCCAGCAGTGGGGGACTACACAGCGAGCAGTACTTC | CASSGGLHSEQYF
- | TRBJ2-7 | TRBV15 | - | TGTGCCACCAGCAGACAGGTCCACTCCTACGAGCAGTACTTC | CATSRQVHSYEQYF
- | TRBJ1-2 | TRBV6-1 | TRBD1 | TGTGCCAGCAGTGAAGCCACAGGGGTTGGCTATGGCTACACCTTC | CASSEATGVGYGYTF
- | TRBJ2-1 | TRBV5-1 | TRBD2 | TGCGCCAGCAGCTCGACTAGCGGGAGTCACAATGAGCAGTTCTTC | CASSSTSGSHNEQFF
once | TRBJ2-1 | TRBV10-3 | - | TGTGCCAACGGGGGCGGCGGGAGAAACAATGAGCAGTTCTTC | CANGGGGRNNEQFF
- | TRBJ2-5 | TRBV7-3 | TRBD1 | TGTGCCAGCAGCCTCGGACAGGTTGGCCAAGAGACCCAGTACTTC | CASSLGQVGQETQYF
- | TRBJ1-5 | TRBV9 | - | TGTGCCAGCAGTCCTGAGCCCAATCAGCCCCAGCATTTT | CASSPEPNQPQHF
- | TRBJ1-5 | TRBV27 | - | TGTGCCAGCAGTTTAGGGAGGGGGTGGAAGCCCCAGCATTTT | CASSLGRGWKPQHF
- | TRBJ2-7 | TRBV7-2 | TRBD2 | TGTGCCAGCAGCCCCGAGGGAGGGCTCTACGCCGAGCAGTACTTC | CASSPEGGLYAEQYF